This TCR beta chain appears in the sequencing data of a study of glioma-infiltrating T cells. The study, taken as a whole, reports: Only very few CDR3 sequences appeared in both tissue and blood. Tissue-blood divergence was below expectation in non-neoplastic patients, above in gliomas.

Per the germline V gene, CDR1 is DFQATT and CDR2 is SNEGSKA (reference sequence). The CDR3 is 11 amino acids long, termini counted. Amplification of TCR alpha and beta CDR3 regions from RNA used iRepertoire nested multiplex PCR. One-step reverse transcription and amplification started from around 100-400 ng of tissue mRNA or PBMC total RNA. TCRdb re-derived calls from the multiplex PCR reads in MiXCR, one entry per CDR3 protein. The table has around 180,000 distinct CDR3 sequences, about 47% seen once. In the case of this clonotype: Antigen: not known. Without the conserved terminal phenylalanine or tryptophan, this CDR3 likely stems from a read error. The limits of the CDR3 on the DNA are not certain, so only TCRdb's listed CDR3 is given.

J is TRBJ2-1 and V is TRBV20-1; whether TRBD1, the table's D call, matches the DNA was not checked. Sequencing was performed on glioma tissue, nonneoplastic brain tissue, or PBMCs (not recorded which). The sequence derives from a human donor with low-grade glioma or glioblastoma, undergoing nonglioma brain surgery, or in good health (not recorded which). CDR3 residues: CSAYNRDYNEQ.